This T cell receptor beta chain was recorded in a study of T-cell reconstitution after alpha-beta-depleted transplantation in children. Preparation of the TCRbeta library was carried out with unique molecular identifiers. TCRdb re-called the PCR reads through MiXCR, storing one row per CDR3 protein. The sample contains 250,000 to 400,000 distinct CDR3 sequences, around 25% of which appear only once. Broader study findings: The main origin of T-cell counts and diversity one year after transplant was newly produced T cells. The origin of high day-60 TCRbeta diversity in some patients lay in surviving recipient T cells and thymic progenitors. Reportedly, roughly two months post-transplant, alpha-beta T cells arose from several hundred expanded graft clones.

This CDR3 contains 14 residues. V trimming: 7 bases; J trimming: 4 bases; junction bases outside the gene matches: 7. As for this clonotype: Its matching antigen is unknown.

The chain carries TRBV12-3 or TRBV12-4 and TRBJ2-3; TRBD2 matches 8 bases. This receptor was obtained from a male patient aged 10-17 years who had a stem cell transplant for acute lymphoblastic leukemia, so the T cells may come from the graft donor. This specimen consisted of PBMCs, mostly from graft donor cells, obtained 180 days after TCRalphabeta/CD19-depleted stem cell transplant. CDR3 in amino acids: CASNPAGAADTQYF. DNA for the CDR3: TGTGCCAGCAACCCAGCGGGAGCAGCAGATACGCAGTATTTT.